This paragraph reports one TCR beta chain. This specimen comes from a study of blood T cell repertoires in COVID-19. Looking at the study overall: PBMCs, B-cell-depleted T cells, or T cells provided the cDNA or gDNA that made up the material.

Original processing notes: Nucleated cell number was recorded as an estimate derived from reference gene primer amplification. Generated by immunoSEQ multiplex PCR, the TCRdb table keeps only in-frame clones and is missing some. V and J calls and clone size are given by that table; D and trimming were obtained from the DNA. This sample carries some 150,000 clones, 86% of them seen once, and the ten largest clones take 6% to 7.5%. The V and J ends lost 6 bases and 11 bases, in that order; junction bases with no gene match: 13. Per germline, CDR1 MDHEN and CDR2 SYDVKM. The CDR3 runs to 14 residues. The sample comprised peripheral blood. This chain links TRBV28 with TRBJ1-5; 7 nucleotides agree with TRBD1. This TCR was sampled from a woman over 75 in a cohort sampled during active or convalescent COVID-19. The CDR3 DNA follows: TGTGCCAGCAGGGCGACAGGGCTTCATGGGGCCCAGCATTTT. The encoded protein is CASRATGLHGAQHF.